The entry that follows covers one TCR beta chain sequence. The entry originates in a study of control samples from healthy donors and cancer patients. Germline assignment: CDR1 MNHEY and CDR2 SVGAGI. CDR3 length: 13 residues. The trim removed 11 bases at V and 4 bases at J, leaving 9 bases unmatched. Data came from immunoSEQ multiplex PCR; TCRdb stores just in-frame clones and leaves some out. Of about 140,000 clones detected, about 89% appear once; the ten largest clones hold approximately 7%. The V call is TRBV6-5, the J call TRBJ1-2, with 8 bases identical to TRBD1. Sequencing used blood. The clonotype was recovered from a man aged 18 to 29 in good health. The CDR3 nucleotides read TGTGCCTCCAGGACAGGGAGGAGCTATGGCTACACCTTC. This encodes CASRTGRSYGYTF.